Presented here are 27 T cell receptor beta chains from one specimen sequenced in a study of T cells in localized non-small cell lung cancer (dated by TCRdb to 2020 to 2021). The library was prepared using the immunoSEQ multiplex PCR assay. The source is immuneACCESS, and TCRdb retained only in-frame sequences with V and J called. Part of the clones is not carried over; for the studies checked, unresolved V genes explain less than half of this, and the remainder is unexplained. Here the sample has about 46,000 clones; around 81% occur a single time. About a sixth of the sample rests with the top ten. The material sequenced was peripheral blood mononuclear cells, taken before any cancer treatment. These receptors all stem from a man between 40 and 75 years old with stage III lung adenocarcinoma.

V is TRBV15 and J is TRBJ2-5; 10 bases match TRBD2. There are 16 residues in the CDR3. J lost 9 bases, V lost 5 bases, and 15 bases had no gene match. From germline, CDR1 is LNHNV and CDR2 YYDKDF (reference sequence). The CDR3 sequence is CATSGSGGAEIGAQYF. The CDR3 DNA reads as TGTGCCACCAGCGGAAGCGGGGGGGCCGAGATCGGGGCCCAGTACTTC.

The chain couples TRBV5-1 to TRBJ1-1, with a weak D call TRBD1 (5 bases). CDR1 is SGHRS and CDR2 is YFSETQ in the germline V gene. This CDR3 has 13 amino acids. Trimming took off 7 bases at V and 8 bases at J, with 18 bases between the two ends. CDR3 in amino acids: CASRGAPAQEAFF. The DNA for the CDR3 is TGCGCCAGCCGCGGGGCACCAGCCCAGGAAGCTTTCTTT.

This clone was counted between two and nine times. This rearrangement joins TRBV19 to TRBJ2-7; weak D call: TRBD1 (6 bases). Germline-derived CDR1 and CDR2 are LNHDA and SQIVND (reference sequence). CDR3 length: 15 residues. V was cut by 5 bases and J by 6 bases, with 20 bases left in between. For the CDR3, the DNA is TGTGCCAGTAGTTTCCCGGGACAAGGGCTTCCCGAGCAGTACTTC. Translating gives CASSFPGQGLPEQYF. Drawing the rest from reference TRBV19 and TRBJ2-7, the complete variable domain is DGGITQSPKYLFRKEGQNVTLSCEQNLNHDAMYWYRQDPGQGLRLIYYSQIVNDFQKGDIAEGYSVSREKKESFPLTVTSAQKNPTAFYLCASSFPGQGLPEQYFGPGTRLTVT.

The chain has TRBV6-5 and TRBJ1-6; 7 positions agree with TRBD1. Germline assignment: CDR1 MNHEY and CDR2 SVGAGI. With 2 bases clipped from V and 7 bases from J, the junction kept 8 bases outside the gene matches. CDR3 length equals 16 residues. CDR3 loop: CASSYGGRDRNSPLHF. The CDR3 nucleotides read TGTGCCAGCAGTTACGGAGGCCGGGACAGAAATTCACCCCTCCACTTT.

This clone has more than one count but fewer than ten. V usage is TRBV29-1 and J usage is TRBJ2-7, with 9 bases that match TRBD1. Trimming cost V 6 bases and J 7 bases; bases outside gene matches: 10. The CDR3 spans 13 residues. Germline CDR1 and CDR2: SQVTM and ANQGSEA. This CDR3 is CSVRDREPGEQYF. In nucleotides, the CDR3 is TGCAGCGTGAGGGACAGGGAGCCGGGGGAGCAGTACTTC.

The chain carries TRBV2 and TRBJ2-2, with D possibly matching TRBD2 (6 bases). V lost 6 bases and J 0 bases, leaving 8 bases between the germline ends. CDR3 size: 14 residues. Germline lookup yields CDR1 SNHLY and CDR2 FYNNEI. The CDR3, as DNA: TGTGCCAGCAGGAGGACTACGAACACCGGGGAGCTGTTTTTT. This codes for CASRRTTNTGELFF.

V usage is TRBV6-1 and J usage is TRBJ2-6; possible D gene TRBD1, 5 bases. Deletions cut 3 bases from V and 18 bases from J, with 15 bases between. Germline assignment: CDR1 MNHNS and CDR2 SASEGT. The CDR3 length is 12 residues. The CDR3 DNA is TGTGCCAGCAGTGAGGGGCGGTCTTGGGGGACTTTC. Its protein product is CASSEGRSWGTF.

The chain employs TRBV5-8 and TRBJ2-3; TRBD1 might be the D (5 bases). The CDR3 has 14 amino acids. With 2 bases removed from V and 2 bases from J, the gap between germline ends came to 9 bases. Germline CDR1 reads SGHTS; CDR2 reads YDEGEE. The DNA for the CDR3 is TGTGCCAGCAGCTTAGGACAACCCACAGATACGCAGTATTTT. This encodes CASSLGQPTDTQYF.

The V and J genes are TRBV27 and TRBJ2-7; possible D gene TRBD1, 5 bases. Germline V gives CDR1 MNHEY, CDR2 SMNVEV (reference sequence). Trimming removed 0 bases at V and 6 bases at J, with 15 bases between. CDR3 length: 15 amino acids. In nucleotides, the CDR3 is TGTGCCAGCAGTTTATCGGCAGGGATTGGCTCCGAGCAGTACTTC. Translating gives CASSLSAGIGSEQYF.

The rearrangement joins TRBV10-3 to TRBJ2-7, with no clear D. CDR1 is ENHRY and CDR2 is SYGVKD in the germline V gene. The CDR3 consists of 13 residues. Trimming took off 3 bases at V and 1 base at J, with 7 bases between the two ends. CDR3 sequence (DNA): TGTGCCATCAGTGAAGGTGAATCCTACGAGCAGTACTTC. Translated: CAISEGESYEQYF.

V usage is TRBV6-6 and J usage is TRBJ2-7, with 13 bases matching TRBD2. Germline V gene lookup returns CDR1 MNHNY and CDR2 SVGAGI (reference sequence). Germline trimming cut 7 bases from V and 5 bases from J; bases unmatched to any gene: 5. This CDR3 spans 14 amino acids. CDR3 sequence reads: CASIGLAGDDEQYF. The CDR3 DNA follows: TGTGCCAGCATTGGACTAGCGGGGGACGACGAGCAGTACTTC.

V usage is TRBV4-2 and J usage is TRBJ1-1; weak D call: TRBD1 (6 bases). The CDR3 has 15 amino acids. Germline lookup yields CDR1 LGHNA and CDR2 YNFKEQ. Trimming shortened V by 4 bases and J by 5 bases, and 17 bases separated the two germline ends. CDR3: CASSPLGGGATEAFF. The DNA of the CDR3 is TGTGCCAGCAGCCCTTTAGGGGGGGGAGCGACTGAAGCTTTCTTT.

The chain is built from TRBV18 and TRBJ1-5, with D uncertain. Looked up from germline, CDR1 is KGHSH and CDR2 is LQKENI. The length of the CDR3 is 14 residues. V lost 1 base, J lost 5 bases, and 9 bases lay in between. In nucleotides, the CDR3 is TGTGCCAGCTCACCACTCTCAGGAGATCAGCCCCAGCATTTT. Amino acids: CASSPLSGDQPQHF.

This clone was seen more than once but under ten times. V usage is TRBV15 and J usage is TRBJ2-1, with a possible D match to TRBD1 (5 bases). The V gene lost 0 bases and the J gene lost 6 bases, with 12 bases spanning the gap. This CDR3 has 15 amino acids. Germline loops: CDR1 LNHNV, CDR2 YYDKDF (reference sequence). CDR3 in DNA: TGTGCCACCAGCAGAGAAAGGAGCAGGGTCAATGAGCAGTTCTTC. Protein sequence: CATSRERSRVNEQFF. The variable domain in full, completed from reference TRBV15 and TRBJ2-1, reads DAMVIQNPRYQVTQFGKPVTLSCSQTLNHNVMYWYQQKSSQAPKLLFHYYDKDFNNEADTPDNFQSRRPNTSFCFLDIRSPGLGDTAMYLCATSRERSRVNEQFFGPGTRLTVL.

The chain carries TRBV4-2 and TRBJ2-1; 10 nucleotides agree with TRBD2. This CDR3 spans 17 amino acids. Germline V gene lookup returns CDR1 LGHNA and CDR2 YNFKEQ. With 1 base clipped from V and 4 bases from J, the junction kept 7 bases outside the gene matches. CDR3 sequence: CASSQVGSTSGYNEQFF. Written as DNA, the CDR3 is TGTGCCAGCAGCCAAGTAGGATCGACTAGCGGGTACAATGAGCAGTTCTTC.

J is TRBJ2-3 and V is TRBV5-1; D remains ambiguous. The CDR3 covers 14 residues. CDR1 is SGHRS, CDR2 YFSETQ, per germline. The V gene lost 0 bases and the J gene lost 1 base, with 6 bases spanning the gap. DNA of the CDR3: TGCGCCAGCAGCTTGGAGTGGGGCACAGATACGCAGTATTTT. Translating it yields CASSLEWGTDTQYF. Combining the CDR3 with reference TRBV5-1 and TRBJ2-3 gives the whole variable domain KAGVTQTPRYLIKTRGQQVTLSCSPISGHRSVSWYQQTPGQGLQFLFEYFSETQRNKGNFPGRFSGRQFSNSRSEMNVSTLELGDSALYLCASSLEWGTDTQYFGPGTRLTVL.

The chain's CDR3 is CASSLFDRGGFTEAFF. DNA of the CDR3: TGCGCCAGCAGCCTGTTTGACCGGGGGGGCTTCACTGAAGCTTTCTTT. This rearrangement joins TRBV5-1 to TRBJ1-1; D perhaps matches TRBD1 (6 bases). The CDR3 spans 16 residues. Between the trimmed V and J ends, which lost 4 bases and 4 bases, there was a span of 20 bases. CDR1 and CDR2 (germline): SGHRS, YFSETQ.

Points on this clone: This sample also contains other DNA sequences that code for the same CDR3. V is TRBV20-1 and J is TRBJ2-5; D is ambiguous. The length of the CDR3 is 11 residues. Trimming stripped 6 bases from V and 0 bases from J, with 5 bases between. CDR1 DFQATT and CDR2 SNEGSKA come from the germline V gene (reference sequence). CDR3 in amino acids: CSAQDQETQYF. The CDR3 region has the DNA TGCAGTGCACAAGACCAAGAGACCCAGTACTTC.

This sequence joins TRBV19 and TRBJ2-1, with 9 bases identical to TRBD1. Germline V lookup: CDR1 LNHDA, CDR2 SQIVND (reference sequence). The J segment lost 13 bases and the V segment lost 6 bases, leaving 13 bases of the junction unmatched. The CDR3 runs 14 residues. CDR3 nucleotide sequence: TGTGCCAGTAGCGAACAGGGGGCTAGATGGCCCCAGTTCTTC. As protein: CASSEQGARWPQFF.

The chain uses TRBV10-3 and TRBJ2-7; D is ambiguous. The CDR3 is 14 amino acids. In germline, CDR1 is ENHRY, CDR2 SYGVKD. V was shortened by 0 bases and J by 6 bases, with 12 bases between the two germline ends. CDR3 in amino acids: CAISESSELLEQYF. CDR3 DNA: TGTGCCATCAGTGAGTCGTCAGAATTACTCGAGCAGTACTTC.

The chain employs TRBV25-1 and TRBJ2-2; D ambiguous. CDR1 MGHDK and CDR2 SYGVNS come from the germline V gene. CDR3 size: 11 residues. V was trimmed by 7 bases and J by 6 bases, leaving 6 bases between them. This chain's CDR3 is CASKDAGELFF. The CDR3 DNA is TGTGCCAGCAAAGACGCCGGGGAGCTGTTTTTT.

J is TRBJ2-7 and V is TRBV10-3; 8 bases fit TRBD2. The junction had 6 bases not matched to a gene; V was cut back by 11 bases and J by 0 bases. The CDR3 sequence is 13 residues long. The germline gives CDR1 ENHRY, CDR2 SYGVKD. CDR3 sequence: CAVRGGSSYEQYF. In DNA, the CDR3 is TGTGCCGTTCGGGGGGGCAGCTCCTACGAGCAGTACTTC.

This chain connects TRBV5-4 to TRBJ2-1; 10 positions agree with TRBD2. After removal of 4 bases from V and 8 bases from J, the junction contained 9 bases not matched to a gene. Germline CDR1 is SGHNT and CDR2 is YYREEE (reference sequence). This CDR3 is 15 amino acids long. The CDR3 region is CASSPKSSGGYEQFF. The CDR3 DNA sequence: TGTGCCAGCAGCCCTAAGTCTAGCGGGGGCTATGAGCAGTTCTTC.

V and J are TRBV5-1 and TRBJ2-4; perhaps D is TRBD1 or TRBD2 (6 bases each). Trimming cost V 0 bases and J 0 bases, with 13 bases left between them. CDR1 and CDR2 (germline): SGHRS, YFSETQ. This CDR3 contains 17 residues. DNA of the CDR3: TGCGCCAGCAGCTTGGACGTGGGGGGCCTAGCCAAAAACATTCAGTACTTC. Translating it yields CASSLDVGGLAKNIQYF.

This rearrangement joins TRBV27 to TRBJ2-1, with 12 bases matching TRBD2. J gave up 2 bases and V 5 bases, and 7 bases lay outside the gene matches. The CDR3 covers 17 residues. CDR1 and CDR2 (germline): MNHEY, SMNVEV (reference sequence). The CDR3 bases are TGTGCCAGCAGTCGGACTAGCGGGGCGATTACCTACAATGAGCAGTTCTTC. It yields the protein CASSRTSGAITYNEQFF.

CDR3 protein: CASSELAGAETDTQYF. The CDR3 DNA follows: TGTGCCAGCAGTGAACTAGCGGGGGCCGAGACAGATACGCAGTATTTT. The V gene is TRBV6-1, the J gene TRBJ2-3, with TRBD2 matching over 10 bases. The germline gives CDR1 MNHNS, CDR2 SASEGT. The CDR3 spans 16 residues. V lost 2 bases, J lost 3 bases, and 5 bases stayed unmatched.

J is TRBJ1-2 and V is TRBV20-1, with D unclear. Germline CDR1 and CDR2: DFQATT and SNEGSKA (reference sequence). This CDR3 is built from 11 residues. V lost 3 bases and J lost 4, with 6 bases in between. CDR3 region: CSARELYGYTF. The DNA of the CDR3 is TGCAGTGCTAGGGAGCTCTATGGCTACACCTTC.